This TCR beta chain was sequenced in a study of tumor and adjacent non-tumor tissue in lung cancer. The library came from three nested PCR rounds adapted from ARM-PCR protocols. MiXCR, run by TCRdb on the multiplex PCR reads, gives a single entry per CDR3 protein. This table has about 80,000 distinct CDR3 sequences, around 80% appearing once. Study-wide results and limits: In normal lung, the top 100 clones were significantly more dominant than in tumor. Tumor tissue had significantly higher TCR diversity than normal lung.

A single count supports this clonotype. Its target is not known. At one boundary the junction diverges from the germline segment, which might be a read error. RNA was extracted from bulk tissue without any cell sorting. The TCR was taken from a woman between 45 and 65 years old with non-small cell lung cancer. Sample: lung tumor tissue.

CDR3 bases: TGTGCCAGCAGCAGGGGGACTAGCTTTTACGAGCGGTACTTC. Translation gives CASSRGTSFYERYF. The chain carries TRBV12-3 or TRBV12-4 and TRBJ2-7; 9 positions agree with TRBD2. CDR3 length: 14 residues.